This T cell receptor beta chain was recovered during a study of T cell responses to AZD1222 COVID-19 vaccine. Study background: Pooled in the analysis were second doses at about 4 or about 12 weeks.

Study-wide points: Repertoire sampling happened only post peak T cell response. Seropositive AZD1222 recipients at baseline numbered only five to seven. At 160-218 and 743-854, vaccine-associated CD4 TCRs were dominant, and they spanned spike.

The table came from immunoSEQ multiplex PCR; TCRdb's copy has only in-frame clones and leaves some out. Seen here are some 180,000 clones, approximately 92% observed once, and the top ten hold approximately 1.5%. Trimming pared 4 bases from V and 5 bases from J, leaving 15 bases between. Germline V gene lookup returns CDR1 SGDLS and CDR2 YYNGEE. The CDR3 is made up of 14 amino acids. Notes on this clone: What it binds is not known.

The chain combines TRBV9 with TRBJ1-1, with D tentatively TRBD1 (6 bases). Sequencing used peripheral blood, obtained on day 0 of AZD1222 vaccination. The clonotype was recovered from an adult in good health. This CDR3 is CASSSKRGDTEAFF. Written as DNA, the CDR3 is TGTGCCAGCAGCTCTAAAAGGGGGGATACTGAAGCTTTCTTT.